This TCR beta chain emerged from a study of patients and donors after allogeneic stem cell transplantation. TCRdb re-analysed the RT-PCR reads in MiXCR, keeping a single row per CDR3 protein. Of about 100,000 distinct CDR3 sequences in the sample, 35% to 45% were seen once. Per the germline V gene, CDR1 is DFQATT and CDR2 is SNEGSKA (reference sequence). The CDR3 is 13 residues long. V was clipped by 3 bases and J by 1 base, with 10 bases between them. The rearrangement uses TRBV20-1 and TRBJ2-7; weak D call: TRBD1 (6 bases). The sample was blood, either unsorted or a sorted T cell fraction (not recorded which). This TCR came from a human donor who was either an allogeneic HSCT recipient or a stem cell or donor lymphocyte infusion donor (not recorded which). It is not recorded whose cells these are; they may come from a transplant donor. The CDR3 spells CSARRDTSYEQYF. As DNA, the CDR3 is TGCAGTGCTAGGAGGGACACTTCCTACGAGCAGTACTTC.